In this sample, the clone carrying this T cell receptor (beta chain) turned up a few times. Its specificity is not known. With V trimmed by 1 base and J by 9 bases, 5 bases remained unmatched. The CDR3 extends over 14 amino acids. Germline V gives CDR1 SGHTA, CDR2 FQGTGA. This entry belongs to a study of CD8 T cells in ankylosing spondylitis. MiXCR, applied by TCRdb to the 5' RACE reads, yields one record per CDR3 protein. Altogether 250,000 to 300,000 distinct CDR3 sequences are present, 20% being singletons, with the ten largest covering under 8.5%. Study-wide results and limits: Disease-associated clonotypes exhibited CD8+ identity and were relatively infrequent in peripheral blood.

J is TRBJ2-1 and V is TRBV7-3, with 8 bases that match TRBD1. The sample was blood, either unsorted or a sorted T cell fraction (not recorded which). This receptor was taken from a male donor with ankylosing spondylitis or in good health (not recorded which). DNA for the CDR3: TGTGCCAGCAGCTTAAGACAGGGGTGGAGTGAGCAGTTCTTC. Translation gives CASSLRQGWSEQFF.